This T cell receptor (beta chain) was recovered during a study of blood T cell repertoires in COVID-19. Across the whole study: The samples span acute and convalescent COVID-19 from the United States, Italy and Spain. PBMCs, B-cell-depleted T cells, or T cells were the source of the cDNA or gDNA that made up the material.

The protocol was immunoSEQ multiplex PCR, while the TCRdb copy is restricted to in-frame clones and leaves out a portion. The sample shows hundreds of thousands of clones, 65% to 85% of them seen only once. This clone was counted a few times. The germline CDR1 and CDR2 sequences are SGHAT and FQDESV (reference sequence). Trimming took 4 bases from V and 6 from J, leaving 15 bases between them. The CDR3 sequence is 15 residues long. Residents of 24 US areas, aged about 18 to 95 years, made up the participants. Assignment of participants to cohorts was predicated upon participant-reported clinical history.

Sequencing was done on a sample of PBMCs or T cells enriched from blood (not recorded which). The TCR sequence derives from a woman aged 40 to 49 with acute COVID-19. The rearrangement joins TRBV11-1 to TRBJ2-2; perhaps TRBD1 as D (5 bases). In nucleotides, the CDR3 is TGTGCCAGCAGCTCCAGGTCTACAGGTTCCGGGGAGCTGTTTTTT. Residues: CASSSRSTGSGELFF.